Each of the 28 T cell receptor beta chains below was sequenced from the same sample in a study of cytomegalovirus exposure and HLA in healthy donors. The study ran its PCR with 60 Vbeta and 13 Jbeta primers. The repertoire was sequenced with immunoSEQ multiplex PCR; TCRdb's copy has only in-frame clones and lacks some. Its table lists about 79,000 clones. Sequencing was carried out using PBMCs. The receptors here all came from a man younger than 45 in good health and CMV-seronegative.

The chain carries TRBV5-1 and TRBJ2-2, with 10 bases that match TRBD2. This CDR3 comprises 16 residues. The J segment lost 5 bases and the V segment lost 2 bases, leaving 6 bases of the junction unmatched. Looked up from germline, CDR1 is SGHRS and CDR2 is YFSETQ. This CDR3 reads CASSFPPSGGTGELFF. The DNA of the CDR3 is TGCGCCAGCAGCTTTCCTCCTAGCGGGGGTACCGGGGAGCTGTTTTTT.

The rearrangement links TRBV28 to TRBJ2-5, with no clear D. V was pared by 1 base and J by 2 bases, with 14 bases between. Germline V gives CDR1 MDHEN, CDR2 SYDVKM. The CDR3 is made up of 16 amino acids. The CDR3 nucleotides are TGTGCCAGCAGTTTATTTGACACAAGGTGGCAAGAGACCCAGTACTTC. It codes for CASSLFDTRWQETQYF.

This chain connects TRBV19 to TRBJ2-7; TRBD1 matches at 8 bases. This CDR3 spans 15 amino acids. J lost 2 bases, V lost 4 bases, and 7 bases had no gene match. CDR1 and CDR2 from the germline V gene are LNHDA and SQIVND (reference sequence). The CDR3 nucleotides read TGTGCCAGTAGTAGGGCCCGACAGGGGCCCTACGAGCAGTACTTC. Amino acids: CASSRARQGPYEQYF.

The rearrangement joins TRBV5-8 to TRBJ2-6, with 8 bases identical to TRBD1. The CDR3 loop spans 15 amino acids. Germline V CDR1 and CDR2: SGHTS, YDEGEE. The V gene end was trimmed by 5 bases and the J gene end by 6 bases; junction bases not matched to a gene: 7. The CDR3 sequence: CASSLQGVEANVLTF. The CDR3 nucleotides are TGTGCCAGCAGTTTACAGGGGGTGGAGGCCAACGTCCTGACTTTC.

This rearrangement joins TRBV7-2 to TRBJ2-5; no clear D. Trimming stripped 2 bases from V and 1 base from J, with 8 bases between. Looked up from germline, CDR1 is SGHTA and CDR2 is FQGNSA. The CDR3 has 14 amino acids. The CDR3 is CASSLILSQETQYF. CDR3 DNA sequence: TGTGCCAGCAGCTTAATCCTATCCCAAGAGACCCAGTACTTC. The variable domain in full, completed from reference TRBV7-2 and TRBJ2-5, reads GAGVSQSPSNKVTEKGKDVELRCDPISGHTALYWYRQSLGQGLEFLIYFQGNSAPDKSGLPSDRFSAERTGGSVSTLTIQRTQQEDSAVYLCASSLILSQETQYFGPGTRLLVL.

J is TRBJ2-3 and V is TRBV6-4; 9 bases line up with TRBD2. CDR1 and CDR2 (germline): MRHNA, SNTAGT. The CDR3 sequence is 15 residues long. Trimming took 4 bases from V and 4 from J; bases not matched to a gene: 6. CDR3 protein: CASSVSAGGPDTQYF. In DNA form, the CDR3 reads TGTGCCAGCAGTGTATCAGCGGGAGGCCCAGATACGCAGTATTTT.

The chain carries TRBV5-1 and TRBJ1-1; TRBD1 is a possible D gene (6 bases). The CDR3 length is 14 residues. Germline V gene sequence: CDR1 SGHRS, CDR2 YFSETQ. V was cut by 3 bases and J by 3 bases, with 12 bases left in between. CDR3 nucleotides: TGCGCCAGCAGCTCACAGGGTTGGGACACTGAAGCTTTCTTT. Translating it yields CASSSQGWDTEAFF.

The V call is TRBV9, the J call TRBJ1-6, with 7 bases matching TRBD1. The CDR3 is 15 residues long. Germline V gene data show CDR1 as SGDLS and CDR2 as YYNGEE. The junction had 8 bases not matched to a gene; V was cut back by 4 bases and J by 7 bases. The CDR3 loop is CASSIWDSENSPLHF. The DNA of the CDR3 is TGTGCCAGCAGCATATGGGACAGCGAAAATTCACCCCTCCACTTT.

J is TRBJ2-3 and V is TRBV9, with 10 bases identical to TRBD2. Per germline, CDR1 SGDLS and CDR2 YYNGEE. The CDR3 totals 14 residues. Germline trimming cut 5 bases from V and 6 bases from J; bases unmatched to any gene: 6. This CDR3 reads CASSFTSGADTQYF. The CDR3 region has the DNA TGTGCCAGCAGTTTTACTAGCGGGGCGGATACGCAGTATTTT.

The rearrangement joins TRBV6-5 to TRBJ2-1, with TRBD1 matching over 7 bases. Germline CDR1 reads MNHEY; CDR2 reads SVGAGI. This CDR3 comprises 15 residues. After removal of 6 bases from V and 0 bases from J, the junction contained 5 bases not matched to a gene. The CDR3 reads CASSFRGISYNEQFF. As DNA, the CDR3 is TGTGCCAGCAGCTTCAGGGGGATCTCCTACAATGAGCAGTTCTTC.

The genes are TRBV5-1 and TRBJ2-1; possibly TRBD2 for D (6 bases). Trimming took 0 bases from V and 8 from J, leaving 24 bases between them. The CDR3 contains 18 residues. The germline CDR1 and CDR2 sequences are SGHRS and YFSETQ. CDR3 DNA sequence: TGCGCCAGCAGCTTGGTCCCTGGACGGGGGTGGGACGGGGATGAGCAGTTCTTC. It encodes CASSLVPGRGWDGDEQFF.

The chain recombines TRBV7-9 with TRBJ2-2; 13 nucleotides agree with TRBD2. J lost 4 bases, V lost 5 bases, and 10 bases had no gene match. Germline-derived CDR1 and CDR2 are SEHNR and FQNEAQ (reference sequence). This CDR3 region has 18 residues. The CDR3 DNA follows: TGTGCCAGCAGCCGAAGGACTAGCGGGAGAGTTGCCACCGGGGAGCTGTTTTTT. Translated: CASSRRTSGRVATGELFF.

The chain joins TRBV6-1 to TRBJ1-6; D is ambiguous. Germline CDR1 reads MNHNS; CDR2 reads SASEGT. V was clipped by 0 bases and J by 10 bases, with 13 bases between them. The CDR3 covers 15 residues. The CDR3 region has the DNA TGTGCCAGCAGTGAAGCGCCTGCGGGAGAATCACCCCTCCACTTT. Its protein product is CASSEAPAGESPLHF.

The rearrangement links TRBV6-6 to TRBJ1-1, with D tentatively TRBD1 (6 bases). This CDR3 contains 12 residues. Trimming took 6 bases from V and 6 from J, leaving 11 bases between them. The germline CDR1 and CDR2 sequences are MNHNY and SVGAGI (reference sequence). The CDR3 loop is CASRLHRAEAFF. CDR3 sequence (DNA): TGTGCCAGCAGGTTACACAGGGCTGAAGCTTTCTTT.

A note on this clone: Distinct nucleotide sequences in the sample also encode this CDR3. This sequence joins TRBV9 and TRBJ2-5; no clear D gene. The V end lost 0 bases, the J end lost 4 bases, and 10 bases lay between the germline ends. The length of the CDR3 is 14 residues. Germline lookup yields CDR1 SGDLS and CDR2 YYNGEE. This CDR3 is CASSVGQAGETQYF. CDR3 DNA sequence: TGTGCCAGCAGCGTAGGGCAGGCCGGAGAGACCCAGTACTTC.

The J gene is TRBJ1-2, the V gene TRBV4-1, with D perhaps matching TRBD1 (6 bases). The V gene's germline CDR1 is MGHRA and CDR2 YSYEKL. CDR3 size: 16 residues. With 5 bases removed from V and 2 bases from J, the gap between germline ends came to 18 bases. CDR3 nucleotide sequence: TGCGCCAGCAGCGACATCGGACAGATCGTAAACTATGGCTACACCTTC. Its protein is CASSDIGQIVNYGYTF.

The chain combines TRBV10-3 with TRBJ1-2, with D maybe TRBD1 (5 bases). CDR1 is ENHRY and CDR2 is SYGVKD in the germline V gene. With 11 bases removed from V and 3 bases from J, the gap between germline ends came to 22 bases. This CDR3 has 15 residues. This CDR3 is CAYNKRQGGDYGYTF. The CDR3 bases are TGTGCCTACAACAAGAGGCAGGGTGGCGACTATGGCTACACCTTC.

The V and J genes are TRBV14 and TRBJ2-7, with TRBD1 matching over 7 bases. Germline loops: CDR1 SGHDN, CDR2 FVKESK. The CDR3 covers 16 residues. V trimming: 2 bases; J trimming: 0 bases; junction bases outside the gene matches: 7. CDR3 protein: CASSQWRTGFSYEQYF. CDR3 bases: TGTGCCAGCAGCCAATGGCGGACAGGATTCTCCTACGAGCAGTACTTC.

V is TRBV7-3 and J is TRBJ2-3; 7 bases map to TRBD2. This CDR3 region has 14 residues. With V trimmed by 0 bases and J by 7 bases, 4 bases remained unmatched. Germline V gene lookup returns CDR1 SGHTA and CDR2 FQGTGA. CDR3 nucleotide sequence: TGTGCCAGCAGCTTAACGGGGGGGGAAAATACGCAGTATTTT. This codes for CASSLTGGENTQYF.

The CDR3 is CASSLFSTGEAGELFF. The CDR3 coding sequence is TGTGCCAGCAGTTTATTCTCGACAGGGGAAGCCGGGGAGCTGTTTTTT. J is TRBJ2-2 and V is TRBV28; TRBD1 agrees at 8 bases. This CDR3 has 16 residues. Losses at the gene ends were 1 base for V and 6 bases for J; bases not matched to a gene: 7. The germline gives CDR1 MDHEN, CDR2 SYDVKM.

This rearrangement joins TRBV5-1 to TRBJ1-1, with 8 bases lining up with TRBD1. Germline V CDR1 and CDR2: SGHRS, YFSETQ. The CDR3 loop spans 15 amino acids. With 3 bases clipped from V and 1 base from J, the junction kept 5 bases outside the gene matches. The chain's CDR3 is CASSSSGTGNTEAFF. CDR3 DNA: TGCGCCAGCAGCTCATCCGGGACAGGGAACACTGAAGCTTTCTTT. The variable domain in full, with the rest retrieved from reference TRBV5-1 and TRBJ1-1, is KAGVTQTPRYLIKTRGQQVTLSCSPISGHRSVSWYQQTPGQGLQFLFEYFSETQRNKGNFPGRFSGRQFSNSRSEMNVSTLELGDSALYLCASSSSGTGNTEAFFGQGTRLTVV.

The chain links TRBV19 to TRBJ2-2; D ambiguous. V was shortened by 3 bases and J by 5 bases, with 10 bases between the two germline ends. The CDR3 has 14 amino acids. Germline values: CDR1 LNHDA, CDR2 SQIVND (reference sequence). CDR3 sequence (DNA): TGTGCCAGTAGTATTGTGTCAGGAACCGGGGAGCTGTTTTTT. It is translated as CASSIVSGTGELFF.

The chain employs TRBV19 and TRBJ2-7, with 7 bases lining up with TRBD2. CDR1 LNHDA and CDR2 SQIVND come from the germline V gene (reference sequence). This CDR3 has 14 residues. Unmatched junction bases numbered 5, after V lost 3 bases and J lost 3 bases. The CDR3 here is CASSMAGESYEQYF. CDR3 coding DNA: TGTGCCAGTAGTATGGCGGGAGAGAGCTACGAGCAGTACTTC.

The V gene is TRBV28, the J gene TRBJ1-1; the match to TRBD1 covers 10 bases. CDR3 length: 17 residues. Per germline, CDR1 MDHEN and CDR2 SYDVKM. V shed 0 bases and J 2 bases; nucleotides not matched to a gene: 6. The CDR3 DNA reads as TGTGCCAGCAGTTTATGGGGGGCGACAGGGGGCAACACTGAAGCTTTCTTT. It translates to CASSLWGATGGNTEAFF. The full variable domain, its missing parts supplied by reference TRBV28 and TRBJ1-1, is DVKVTQSSRYLVKRTGEKVFLECVQDMDHENMFWYRQDPGLGLRLIYFSYDVKMKEKGDIPEGYSVSREKKERFSLILESASTNQTSMYLCASSLWGATGGNTEAFFGQGTRLTVV.

The chain recombines TRBV5-1 with TRBJ2-3, with TRBD2 as a possible D gene (5 bases). This CDR3 spans 13 amino acids. The V and J ends lost 0 bases and 6 bases respectively, with 8 bases between them. CDR1 is SGHRS and CDR2 is YFSETQ in the germline V gene. CDR3 nucleotide sequence: TGCGCCAGCAGCTTGGTCCCGGGGGATACGCAGTATTTT. It translates to CASSLVPGDTQYF.

The J gene is TRBJ2-3, the V gene TRBV6-5, with D possibly matching TRBD2 (7 bases). V lost 0 bases, J lost 1 base, and 11 bases lay in between. This CDR3 contains 16 residues. Germline values: CDR1 MNHEY, CDR2 SVGAGI. The CDR3 DNA reads TGTGCCAGCAGTTACTCAGGGGGAGGGGGCACAGATACGCAGTATTTT. Protein product: CASSYSGGGGTDTQYF.

The chain is built from TRBV5-4 and TRBJ2-5; TRBD1 is a possible D gene (6 bases). The length of the CDR3 is 11 residues. Trimming left V 4 bases short and J 5 bases short, with 6 bases between. Germline V gene data show CDR1 as SGHNT and CDR2 as YYREEE (reference sequence). CDR3 residues: CASSQGETQYF. The CDR3 DNA is TGTGCCAGCAGCCAGGGGGAGACCCAGTACTTC.

The genes are TRBV11-2 and TRBJ2-5, with TRBD1 identical over 10 bases. Germline V gene lookup returns CDR1 SGHAT and CDR2 FQNNGV. With 3 bases clipped from V and 2 bases from J, the junction kept 0 bases outside the gene matches. There are 14 residues in the CDR3. CDR3 region: CASSLGQGQETQYF. In DNA, the CDR3 is TGTGCCAGCAGCTTGGGACAGGGGCAAGAGACCCAGTACTTC. The full variable domain, in which reference TRBV11-2 and TRBJ2-5 provide the parts outside the CDR3, is EAGVAQSPRYKIIEKRQSVAFWCNPISGHATLYWYQQILGQGPKLLIQFQNNGVVDDSQLPKDRFSAERLKGVDSTLKIQPAKLEDSAVYLCASSLGQGQETQYFGPGTRLLVL.